The 26 T cell receptor beta chains listed next were all sequenced from one sample in a study of blood T cell repertoires in COVID-19. The table came from immunoSEQ multiplex PCR; TCRdb's copy has only in-frame clones and leaves some out. This repertoire shows 200,000 to 250,000 clones, more than 85% found once; its top ten account for approximately 3%. Material for sequencing was peripheral blood. The receptors here all came from a man between 60 and 75 years old with acute or convalescent COVID-19.

This clone was seen a single time. V and J are TRBV2 and TRBJ1-3; D unclear. This CDR3 region has 15 residues. Trimming shortened V by 3 bases and J by 0 bases, and 9 bases separated the two germline ends. Germline lookup yields CDR1 SNHLY and CDR2 FYNNEI. CDR3 in amino acids: CASSERQNSGNTIYF. CDR3 DNA: TGTGCCAGCAGTGAGAGACAAAACTCTGGAAACACCATATATTTT.

This clone was picked up one time. The chain carries TRBV5-1 and TRBJ2-1; 7 bases fit TRBD2. CDR3 length equals 15 residues. CDR1 is SGHRS and CDR2 is YFSETQ in the germline V gene. V gave up 4 bases and J gave up 3 bases; unmatched junction bases: 7. The CDR3 loop is CASSHGGGNYNEQFF. DNA for the CDR3: TGCGCCAGCAGCCACGGGGGAGGGAACTACAATGAGCAGTTCTTC.

The chain links TRBV19 to TRBJ1-6; perhaps TRBD1 as D (6 bases). The CDR3 length is 14 residues. The ends were cut back, 7 bases at V and 5 bases at J, with 12 bases in the middle. Germline values: CDR1 LNHDA, CDR2 SQIVND (reference sequence). The CDR3 is CASTAGAHNSPLHF. In DNA form, the CDR3 reads TGTGCCAGTACGGCAGGGGCCCATAATTCACCCCTCCACTTT.

The J gene is TRBJ1-1, the V gene TRBV7-9; no definite D call. There are 11 residues in the CDR3. Germline V gene sequence: CDR1 SEHNR, CDR2 FQNEAQ (reference sequence). The V and J ends lost 8 bases and 1 base respectively, with 5 bases between them. The CDR3 DNA sequence: TGTGCCAGCCTACCGAACACTGAAGCTTTCTTT. Translating it yields CASLPNTEAFF.

The chain combines TRBV11-2 with TRBJ2-1, with TRBD2 matching 11 bases. Per germline, CDR1 SGHAT and CDR2 FQNNGV. Trimming took 1 base from V and 4 from J; bases not matched to a gene: 3. The CDR3 sequence is 16 residues long. DNA of the CDR3: TGTGCCAGCAGCTTAGTTGGACTAGCGGGTTACAATGAGCAGTTCTTC. This codes for CASSLVGLAGYNEQFF.

V is TRBV4-1 and J is TRBJ1-3; D is possibly TRBD1 (5 bases). The CDR3 sequence is 17 residues long. V lost 0 bases, J lost 4 bases, and 16 bases lay in between. Germline loops: CDR1 MGHRA, CDR2 YSYEKL. The CDR3 bases are TGCGCCAGCAGCCAAGATTGGACACCAAAATGGGGAAACACCATATATTTT. This sequence encodes CASSQDWTPKWGNTIYF.

This clone was observed a few times. V usage is TRBV7-6 and J usage is TRBJ1-2; 9 bases agree with TRBD1. V dropped 1 base and J dropped 3; count of bases not matched to a gene: 3. CDR1 and CDR2 from the germline V gene are SGHVS and FNYEAQ. The CDR3 totals 15 residues. In nucleotides, the CDR3 is TGTGCCAGCAGCTTAGGGGACAGGGCCGACTATGGCTACACCTTC. Translating it yields CASSLGDRADYGYTF.

The chain joins TRBV4-1 to TRBJ2-4, with D unresolved. The germline gives CDR1 MGHRA, CDR2 YSYEKL. V was pared by 2 bases and J by 0 bases, with 8 bases between. The CDR3 is 15 residues long. The CDR3 reads CASSQLRLAKNIQYF. CDR3 bases: TGCGCCAGCAGCCAATTGCGATTAGCCAAAAACATTCAGTACTTC.

DNA for the CDR3: TGTGCCAGCAACGAACCGGGACTAGCGGGCCCCGAGGGGACCCAGTACTTC. Its protein is CASNEPGLAGPEGTQYF. This chain connects TRBV6-4 to TRBJ2-5; TRBD2 matches at 12 bases. Germline trimming cut 7 bases from V and 7 bases from J; bases unmatched to any gene: 16. CDR1 and CDR2 (germline): MRHNA, SNTAGT. The CDR3 is made up of 17 amino acids.

This clone appeared a few times. The rearrangement links TRBV29-1 to TRBJ1-2, with D perhaps TRBD1 (6 bases). This CDR3 has 13 amino acids. Germline-derived CDR1 and CDR2 are SQVTM and ANQGSEA. V was cut by 2 bases and J by 8 bases, with 15 bases left in between. DNA of the CDR3: TGCAGCGTTGAAATAAACAGGGATTACGGCTACACCTTC. Its protein product is CSVEINRDYGYTF.

V and J are TRBV27 and TRBJ2-1; 14 nucleotides match TRBD2. Germline trimming cut 6 bases from V and 7 bases from J; bases unmatched to any gene: 5. Germline CDR1 and CDR2: MNHEY and SMNVEV (reference sequence). CDR3 size: 15 residues. The CDR3 DNA reads as TGTGCCAGCAGACCCGGGACTAGCGGGGGTAATGAGCAGTTCTTC. Its protein is CASRPGTSGGNEQFF.

With respect to this clone: Other DNA sequences from this sample encode an identical CDR3 as well. This chain uses TRBV3-1 (or the pseudogene TRBV3-2) with TRBJ2-7; 15 nucleotides align to TRBD2. V dropped 3 bases and J dropped 2; count of bases not matched to a gene: 2. There are 16 residues in the CDR3. Germline values: CDR1 LGHDT, CDR2 YNNKEL (reference sequence). DNA of the CDR3: TGTGCCAGCAGCCAGGGACTAGCGGGGGGTGCCTACGAGCAGTACTTC. Protein sequence: CASSQGLAGGAYEQYF.

This sequence joins TRBV7-9 and TRBJ2-5, with 10 bases aligning to TRBD1. J gave up 4 bases and V 4 bases, and 9 bases lay outside the gene matches. CDR3 size: 16 residues. Germline V gene lookup returns CDR1 SEHNR and CDR2 FQNEAQ (reference sequence). CDR3 sequence: CASSSDRGTPLETQYF. DNA for the CDR3: TGTGCCAGCAGCTCGGACAGGGGGACTCCACTAGAGACCCAGTACTTC.

The V and J genes are TRBV9 and TRBJ2-1, with 8 bases lining up with TRBD2. J gave up 5 bases and V 4 bases, and 11 bases lay outside the gene matches. CDR1 SGDLS and CDR2 YYNGEE come from the germline V gene. The CDR3 totals 16 residues. As DNA, the CDR3 is TGTGCCAGCAGCTTAGCACGTAGCGGGATTAACAATGAGCAGTTCTTC. As protein: CASSLARSGINNEQFF.

In DNA form, the CDR3 reads TGTGCCACCAGCAGAGCTGGGCAGAGCCCGTATTTT. This translates into CATSRAGQSPYF. The chain joins TRBV15 to TRBJ2-3; D uncertain. The CDR3 runs 12 residues. Per the germline V gene, CDR1 is LNHNV and CDR2 is YYDKDF (reference sequence). The V gene lost 1 base and the J gene lost 14 bases, with 13 bases spanning the gap.

The chain has TRBV4-2 and TRBJ2-2; the match to TRBD2 covers 11 bases. After removal of 3 bases from V and 7 bases from J, the junction contained 1 base not matched to a gene. Germline CDR1 LGHNA, CDR2 YNFKEQ. The CDR3 runs to 14 residues. The CDR3 protein is CASSHGTSGGELFF. In DNA form, the CDR3 reads TGTGCCAGCAGCCATGGGACTAGCGGCGGGGAGCTGTTTTTT.

This CDR3 reads CASSPGTGFDEQYF. The CDR3, as DNA: TGTGCCAGCAGTCCAGGGACAGGGTTTGACGAGCAGTACTTC. This chain links TRBV28 with TRBJ2-7; 9 nucleotides match TRBD1. V shed 5 bases and J 5 bases; nucleotides not matched to a gene: 7. The CDR3 covers 14 residues. Germline CDR1 reads MDHEN; CDR2 reads SYDVKM. The whole variable domain, filled in from reference TRBV28 and TRBJ2-7, reads DVKVTQSSRYLVKRTGEKVFLECVQDMDHENMFWYRQDPGLGLRLIYFSYDVKMKEKGDIPEGYSVSREKKERFSLILESASTNQTSMYLCASSPGTGFDEQYFGPGTRLTVT.

The genes are TRBV27 and TRBJ1-2; D is uncertain. The CDR3 sequence is 13 residues long. Germline assignment: CDR1 MNHEY and CDR2 SMNVEV (reference sequence). V dropped 5 bases and J dropped 3 bases, with 10 bases sitting between them. CDR3 bases: TGTGCCAGCAGTGCTAACAGAGACTATGGCTACACCTTC. Its protein is CASSANRDYGYTF.

V usage is TRBV9 and J usage is TRBJ2-7; tentative D call: TRBD1 (6 bases). CDR3 length: 14 amino acids. Germline assignment: CDR1 SGDLS and CDR2 YYNGEE. Trimming shortened V by 0 bases and J by 2 bases, and 9 bases separated the two germline ends. Written as DNA, the CDR3 is TGTGCCAGCAGCGTAGGGACAGAAGCCTACGAGCAGTACTTC. This encodes CASSVGTEAYEQYF.

Only one count was recorded for this clone. CDR3 protein: CATTNRPGQGNPTNEKLFF. CDR3 in DNA: TGTGCCACCACTAACCGACCGGGACAGGGGAACCCAACTAATGAAAAACTGTTTTTT. The V and J genes are TRBV24-1 and TRBJ1-4; 10 nucleotides line up with TRBD1. The trim removed 8 bases at V and 0 bases at J, leaving 14 bases unmatched. From germline, CDR1 is KGHDR and CDR2 SFDVKD. CDR3 length: 19 amino acids.

This chain uses TRBV5-3 with TRBJ1-6; 8 nucleotides line up with TRBD1. TRBV5-3 is filed as an ORF, its function uncertain. The CDR3 is 16 amino acids. With V trimmed by 7 bases and J by 14 bases, 20 bases remained unmatched. CDR3 protein: CARQRLPGQERLALHF. CDR3 bases: TGTGCCAGACAAAGGCTACCGGGACAGGAGAGATTGGCCCTCCACTTT.

The V and J genes are TRBV25-1 and TRBJ1-6; possible D gene TRBD1, 5 bases. Germline CDR1 is MGHDK and CDR2 is SYGVNS. V lost 1 base and J 8 bases, leaving 12 bases between the germline ends. The length of the CDR3 is 15 residues. CDR3: CASSEWGGVDSPLHF. The DNA for the CDR3 is TGTGCCAGCAGTGAATGGGGGGGGGTGGATTCACCCCTCCACTTT.

This chain uses TRBV5-1 with TRBJ1-1, with 7 nucleotides matching TRBD1. The J segment lost 11 bases and the V segment lost 4 bases, leaving 14 bases of the junction unmatched. Germline V CDR1 and CDR2: SGHRS, YFSETQ. The CDR3 is 14 amino acids. The CDR3 is CASSLDRTKLGAFF. CDR3 DNA sequence: TGCGCCAGCAGCCTGGACAGGACCAAACTGGGGGCTTTCTTT.

The CDR3: CASSQDRGTDPRGYGYTF. CDR3 in DNA: TGTGCCAGCAGCCAAGATCGCGGGACAGATCCGAGGGGCTATGGCTACACCTTC. J is TRBJ1-2 and V is TRBV14; 7 positions match TRBD1. The germline V gene encodes CDR1 SGHDN and CDR2 FVKESK. The CDR3 is 18 residues long. Trimming cost V 0 bases and J 4 bases; bases outside gene matches: 14. The full variable domain, with the rest looked up from reference TRBV14 and TRBJ1-2, is EAGVTQFPSHSVIEKGQTVTLRCDPISGHDNLYWYRRVMGKEIKFLLHFVKESKQDESGMPNNRFLAERTGGTYSTLKVQPAELEDSGVYFCASSQDRGTDPRGYGYTFGSGTRLTVV.

A few counts support this clone. The gene calls are TRBV2 and TRBJ1-6; TRBD1 might be the D (5 bases). The CDR3 loop spans 15 amino acids. V was clipped by 0 bases and J by 7 bases, with 10 bases between them. Germline loops: CDR1 SNHLY, CDR2 FYNNEI. In DNA, the CDR3 is TGTGCCAGCAGTGAAGCGCAGGGCTGGAATTCACCCCTCCACTTT. Encoded protein: CASSEAQGWNSPLHF.

The chain recombines TRBV3-1 (or the pseudogene TRBV3-2) with TRBJ2-1; 9 bases agree with TRBD2. J was trimmed by 2 bases and V by 4 bases; bases with no gene match: 3. Germline CDR1 and CDR2: LGHDT and YNNKEL (reference sequence). This CDR3 is 15 amino acids long. DNA of the CDR3: TGTGCCAGCAGCCTCTTAGCGGGGGCCTACAATGAGCAGTTCTTC. Translation: CASSLLAGAYNEQFF.